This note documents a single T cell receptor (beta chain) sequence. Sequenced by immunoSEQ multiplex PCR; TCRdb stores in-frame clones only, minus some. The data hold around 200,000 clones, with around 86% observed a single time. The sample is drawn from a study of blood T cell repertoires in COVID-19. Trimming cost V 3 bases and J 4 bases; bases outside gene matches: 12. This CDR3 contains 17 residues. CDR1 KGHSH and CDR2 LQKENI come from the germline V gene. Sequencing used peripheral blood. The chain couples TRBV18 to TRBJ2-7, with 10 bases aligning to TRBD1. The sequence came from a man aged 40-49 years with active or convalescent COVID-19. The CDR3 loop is CASSPQDRGISMYEQYF. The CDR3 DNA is TGTGCCAGCTCACCCCAGGACAGGGGGATCTCGATGTACGAGCAGTACTTC.